This is a list of T cell receptor beta chains from one sample in a study of prognosis after radiotherapy for stage I lung cancer. TCRdb re-called the multiplex PCR reads through MiXCR, storing one row per CDR3 protein. The data show over 15,000 distinct CDR3 sequences, with about 43% seen just once and around 44% held by the top ten. The source material was PBMCs, sampled before or after stereotactic body radiation therapy (not recorded which). The source is a donor over 45 with non-small cell lung cancer. Both conserved end residues are part of each CDR3. D genes are given only for firm matches. Not all rows give a size; the values are once, few, many and, for expanded clones, a class.

>NA|TRBV11-2|TRBJ1-3|NA
TGTGCCAGCAGCTCCTTTGGTGGAAACACCATATATTTT
CASSSFGGNTIYF
>many|TRBV5-1|TRBJ2-7|TRBD2
TGCGCCAGCAGCTTCGATCCTAGCGGGACCTACGAGCAGTACTTC
CASSFDPSGTYEQYF
>many|TRBV9|TRBJ2-2|NA
TGTGCCAGCAGCCCCCAGCCAGGGGCCGGGGAGCTGTTTTTT
CASSPQPGAGELFF
>medium-sized|TRBV5-1|TRBJ2-7|NA
TGCGCCAGCACCGAAAGGACGGATTCCTACGAGCAGTACTTC
CASTERTDSYEQYF
>NA|TRBV3-1|TRBJ1-5|NA
TGTGCCAGCAGCCAAGATCCTCCAGGGGTGAGTCAGCCCCAGCATTTT
CASSQDPPGVSQPQHF
>few|TRBV19|TRBJ1-2|NA
TGTGCCAGTAACTCCGCCGACTTAAACTATGGCTACACCTTC
CASNSADLNYGYTF
>many|TRBV7-2|TRBJ2-2|NA
TGTGCCAGCAGCGTACTCGTCGGCCGGATTAACACCGGGGAGCTGTTTTTT
CASSVLVGRINTGELFF
>many|TRBV4-2|TRBJ2-1|NA
TGTGCCAGCAGCCGCCCCGGTCCGGGCAATGAGCAGTTCTTC
CASSRPGPGNEQFF
>NA|TRBV12-3/TRBV12-4|TRBJ1-5|NA
TGTGCCAGCACTTCCACGTTGGCTCCAGGGCCCCTTCAGCCCCATCATTTT
CASTSTLAPGPLQPHHF
>many|TRBV6-1|TRBJ2-1|NA
TGTGCCAGCAGACGGGACTCTTACAATGAGCAGTTCTTC
CASRRDSYNEQFF
>many|TRBV5-1|TRBJ1-6|TRBD1
TGCGCCAGCAGCTTGGGGCTCGACAGGGGTTGGGGTTCACCCCTCCACTTT
CASSLGLDRGWGSPLHF
>NA|TRBV6-1|TRBJ2-3|NA
TGTGCCAGCAGTGAACAGGTGTATACGCAGTATTTT
CASSEQVYTQYF
>NA|TRBV7-9|TRBJ2-1|TRBD2
TGTGCCAGCAGCCTAAGAGCGGGAGGGCCCCCCAATGAGCAGTTCTTC
CASSLRAGGPPNEQFF
>NA|TRBV6-2/TRBV6-3|TRBJ1-1|NA
TGTGCCAGCAGTAGACCCTTGGGTTATAGCACTGAAGCTTTCTTT
CASSRPLGYSTEAFF
>NA|TRBV4-1|TRBJ1-5|NA
TGCGCCAGCAGCCAAGACGGTAATGGGGGCAATCAGCCCCAGCATTTT
CASSQDGNGGNQPQHF
>NA|TRBV18|TRBJ2-6|TRBD1
TGTGCCAGCTCACCTACTCCAGGGACAGGGGTCTCTGGGGCCAACGTCCTGACTTTC
CASSPTPGTGVSGANVLTF
>medium-sized|TRBV6-1|TRBJ2-7|NA
TGTGCCAGCAGACGGGGGCGGACCTCCTACGAGCAGTACTTC
CASRRGRTSYEQYF
>medium-sized|TRBV6-1|TRBJ2-7|TRBD1
TGTGCCAGCAGTGGGGGACAGGGAGGCTACGAGCAGTACTTC
CASSGGQGGYEQYF
>NA|TRBV5-1|TRBJ1-1|NA
TGCGCCGGCAGCCAGGGGATGAACACTGAAGCTTTCTTT
CAGSQGMNTEAFF
>many|TRBV9|TRBJ2-7|NA
TGTGCCAGCAGCGTAGTAGGTGACCAGGGAAAGCAGTACTTC
CASSVVGDQGKQYF
>medium-sized|TRBV12-3/TRBV12-4|TRBJ1-2|NA
TGTGCCAGCAGCCTCAGGGATTTACATGGCTACACCTTC
CASSLRDLHGYTF
>NA|TRBV19|TRBJ1-5|TRBD1
TGTGCCAGTAGGGACAGGGTGTATCGGCAGCCCCAGCATTTT
CASRDRVYRQPQHF
>medium-sized|TRBV5-1|TRBJ2-2|TRBD1
TGCGCCAGCAGCCCGGACAGGGGACACACCGGGGAGCTGTTTTTT
CASSPDRGHTGELFF
>medium-sized|TRBV11-2|TRBJ1-2|TRBD1
TGTGCCAGCAGATCCCCCCGGACAGGGGTGAATGGCTACACCTTC
CASRSPRTGVNGYTF
>NA|TRBV19|TRBJ2-1|NA
TGTGCCAGTAGTTCGAATCGCGGGACTCCTCCCCAAGAGCAGTTCTTC
CASSSNRGTPPQEQFF
>many|TRBV9|TRBJ1-2|NA
TGTGCCAGCAGCGTAGATGGAACCGATAACTATGGCTACACCTTC
CASSVDGTDNYGYTF
>NA|TRBV19|TRBJ2-4|NA
TGTGCCAGTAGTATTTCGGGAGACCTAGCCAAAAACATTCAGTACTTC
CASSISGDLAKNIQYF
>many|TRBV30|TRBJ2-1|NA
TGTGCCTGGAGCCACAGCCTCTACAATGAGCAGTTCTTC
CAWSHSLYNEQFF
>NA|TRBV20-1|TRBJ1-5|NA
TGCAGTGCTAGTGAAACCGGGACATCTAGCAATCAGCCCCAGCATTTT
CSASETGTSSNQPQHF